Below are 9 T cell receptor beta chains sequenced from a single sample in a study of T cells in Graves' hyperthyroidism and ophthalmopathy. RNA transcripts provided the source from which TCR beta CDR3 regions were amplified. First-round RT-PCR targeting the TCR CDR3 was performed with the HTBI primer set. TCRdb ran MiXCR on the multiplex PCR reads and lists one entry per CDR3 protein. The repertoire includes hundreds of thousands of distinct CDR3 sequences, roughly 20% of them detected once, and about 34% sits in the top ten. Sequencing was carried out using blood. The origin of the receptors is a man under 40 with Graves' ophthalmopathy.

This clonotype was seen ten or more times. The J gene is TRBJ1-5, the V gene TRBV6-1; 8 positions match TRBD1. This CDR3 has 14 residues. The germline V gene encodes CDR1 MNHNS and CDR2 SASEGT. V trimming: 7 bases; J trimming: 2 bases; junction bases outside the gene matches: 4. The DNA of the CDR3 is TGTGCCAGCATCGGACAGGGAGGCAATCAGCCCCAGCATTTT. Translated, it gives CASIGQGGNQPQHF.

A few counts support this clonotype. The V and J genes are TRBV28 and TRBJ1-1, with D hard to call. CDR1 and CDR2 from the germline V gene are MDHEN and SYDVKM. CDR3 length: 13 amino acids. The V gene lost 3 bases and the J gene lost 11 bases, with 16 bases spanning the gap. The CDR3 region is CASSFGGPSLAFF. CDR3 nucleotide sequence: TGTGCCAGCAGTTTCGGCGGCCCCTCCCTGGCTTTCTTT.

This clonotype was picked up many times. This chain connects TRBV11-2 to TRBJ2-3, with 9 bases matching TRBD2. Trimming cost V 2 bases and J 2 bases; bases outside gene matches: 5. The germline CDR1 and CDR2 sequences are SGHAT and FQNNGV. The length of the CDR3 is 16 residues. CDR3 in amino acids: CASSLSSGTNTDTQYF. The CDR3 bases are TGTGCCAGCAGCTTATCTAGCGGGACTAACACAGATACGCAGTATTTT.

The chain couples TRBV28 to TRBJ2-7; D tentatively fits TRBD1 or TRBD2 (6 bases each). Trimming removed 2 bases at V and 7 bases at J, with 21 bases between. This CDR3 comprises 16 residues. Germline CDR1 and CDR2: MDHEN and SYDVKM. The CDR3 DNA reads TGTGCCAGCAGTTTAACCTCACTGGGGGGACATGTAGAGCAGTACTTC. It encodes CASSLTSLGGHVEQYF. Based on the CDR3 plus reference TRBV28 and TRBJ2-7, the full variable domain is DVKVTQSSRYLVKRTGEKVFLECVQDMDHENMFWYRQDPGLGLRLIYFSYDVKMKEKGDIPEGYSVSREKKERFSLILESASTNQTSMYLCASSLTSLGGHVEQYFGPGTRLTVT.

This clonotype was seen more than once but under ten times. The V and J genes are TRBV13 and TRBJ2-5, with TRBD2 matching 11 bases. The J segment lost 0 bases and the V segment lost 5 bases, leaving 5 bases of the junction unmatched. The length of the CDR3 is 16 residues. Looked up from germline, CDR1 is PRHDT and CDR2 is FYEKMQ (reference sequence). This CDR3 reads CASSQTGLADQETQYF. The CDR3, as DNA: TGTGCCAGCAGCCAAACGGGACTAGCGGACCAAGAGACCCAGTACTTC.

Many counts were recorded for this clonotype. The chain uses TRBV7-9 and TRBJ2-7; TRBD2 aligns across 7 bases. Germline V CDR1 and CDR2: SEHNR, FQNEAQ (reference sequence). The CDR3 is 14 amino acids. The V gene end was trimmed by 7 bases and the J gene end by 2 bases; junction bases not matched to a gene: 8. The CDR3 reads CASTGAGRAYEQYF. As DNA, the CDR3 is TGTGCCAGCACCGGGGCAGGGAGGGCCTACGAGCAGTACTTC.

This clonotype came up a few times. CDR3 DNA sequence: TGTGCCTGGAGTTGGAGGGGGCGGAGCGCTGAAGCTTTCTTT. Its protein product is CAWSWRGRSAEAFF. The chain joins TRBV30 to TRBJ1-1, with TRBD1 matching 7 bases. Germline V gives CDR1 GTSNPN, CDR2 SVGIG (reference sequence). The CDR3 sequence is 14 residues long. V shed 2 bases, J shed 6 bases, and the junction held 9 bases outside the gene matches.

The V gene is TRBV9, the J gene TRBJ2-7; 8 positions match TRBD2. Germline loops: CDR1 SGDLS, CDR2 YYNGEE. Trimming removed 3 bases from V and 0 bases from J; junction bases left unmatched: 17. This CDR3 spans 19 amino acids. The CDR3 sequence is CASSGERAGAAVSSYEQYF. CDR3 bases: TGTGCCAGCAGCGGAGAAAGAGCGGGAGCAGCGGTGAGCTCCTACGAGCAGTACTTC.

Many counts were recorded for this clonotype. CDR3 sequence (DNA): TGTGCCAGCAGCCCCGGGGGACAGACTCGATACGAGCAGTACTTC. Protein sequence: CASSPGGQTRYEQYF. The chain employs TRBV3-1 and TRBJ2-7, with D possibly matching TRBD1 (7 bases). Germline V gene lookup returns CDR1 LGHDT and CDR2 YNNKEL (reference sequence). This CDR3 spans 15 amino acids. Trimming pared 4 bases from V and 4 bases from J, leaving 17 bases between.